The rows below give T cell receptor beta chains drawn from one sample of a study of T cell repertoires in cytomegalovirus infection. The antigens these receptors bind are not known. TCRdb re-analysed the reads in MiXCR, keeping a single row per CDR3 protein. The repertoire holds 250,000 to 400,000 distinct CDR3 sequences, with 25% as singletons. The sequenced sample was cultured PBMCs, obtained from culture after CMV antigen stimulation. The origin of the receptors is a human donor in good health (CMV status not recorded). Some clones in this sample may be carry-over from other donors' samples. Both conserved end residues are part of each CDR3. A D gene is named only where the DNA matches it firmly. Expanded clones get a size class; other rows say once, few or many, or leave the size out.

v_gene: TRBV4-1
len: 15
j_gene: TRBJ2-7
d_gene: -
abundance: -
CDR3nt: TGCGCCAGCAGCCAGGCCTCCTCAGCCCTCTACGAGCAGTACTTC
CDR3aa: CASSQASSALYEQYF

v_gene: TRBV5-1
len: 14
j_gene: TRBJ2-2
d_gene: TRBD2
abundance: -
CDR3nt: TGCGCCAGCGGACTAGCCGTGAACACCGGGGAGCTGTTTTTT
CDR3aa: CASGLAVNTGELFF

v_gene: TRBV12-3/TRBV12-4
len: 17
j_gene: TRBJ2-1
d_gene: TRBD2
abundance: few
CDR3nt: TGTGCCAGCAGTTTACCGACCGGGACTAGCGGGAGAAATGAGCAGTTCTTC
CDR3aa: CASSLPTGTSGRNEQFF

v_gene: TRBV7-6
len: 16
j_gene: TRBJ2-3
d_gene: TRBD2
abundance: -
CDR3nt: TGTGCCAGCAGCTCTCTAGCGGGAGGACTCACAGATACGCAGTATTTT
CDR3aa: CASSSLAGGLTDTQYF

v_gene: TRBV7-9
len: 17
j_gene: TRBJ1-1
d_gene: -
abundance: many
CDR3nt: TGTGCCAGCAGCTTAGCGAAGGGTGACAGGAAGAACACTGAAGCTTTCTTT
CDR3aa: CASSLAKGDRKNTEAFF

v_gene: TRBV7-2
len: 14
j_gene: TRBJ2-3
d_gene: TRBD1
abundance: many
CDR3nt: TGTGCCAGCAGCTTAGCGCGGACAGGTGATACGCAGTATTTT
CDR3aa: CASSLARTGDTQYF

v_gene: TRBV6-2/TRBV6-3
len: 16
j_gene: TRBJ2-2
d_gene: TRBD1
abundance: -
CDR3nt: TGTGCCAGCAGCCCCCGGGACAGCACGAACACCGGGGAGCTGTTTTTT
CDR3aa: CASSPRDSTNTGELFF

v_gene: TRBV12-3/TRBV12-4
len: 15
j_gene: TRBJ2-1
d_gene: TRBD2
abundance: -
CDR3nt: TGTGCCAGCAGCCGAGCGGGAGCCTCCTACAATGAGCAGTTCTTC
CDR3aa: CASSRAGASYNEQFF

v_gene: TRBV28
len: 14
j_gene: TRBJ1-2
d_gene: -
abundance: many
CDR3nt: TGTGCCAGCAGCCCCCCTTCTTTTTTCAGTGGCTACACCTTC
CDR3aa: CASSPPSFFSGYTF

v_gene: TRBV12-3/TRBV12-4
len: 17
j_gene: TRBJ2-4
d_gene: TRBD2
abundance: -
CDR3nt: TGTGCCAGCAGTCCTTCCACTAGCGGGTGGACCAAAAACATTCAGTACTTC
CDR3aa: CASSPSTSGWTKNIQYF

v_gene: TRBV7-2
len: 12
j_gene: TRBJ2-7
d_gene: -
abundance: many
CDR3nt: TGTGCCAGCAGCTTAGTCGTGACCGAGCAGTACTTC
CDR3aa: CASSLVVTEQYF